These 4 T cell receptor beta chains were all obtained from the same sample, sequenced in a study of shared clonotypes between healthy human individuals. Libraries were prepared by immunoSEQ multiplex PCR; TCRdb keeps only in-frame clonotypes and omits some of them. Of approximately 1,000,000 clones listed, around 78% were seen once; the top ten hold around 0.47%. The sample comprised memory CD4+ T cells from PBMCs. The subset: CD45RA-negative fraction. All receptors derive from a young man in good health. Some clones in this sample may be carry-over from other donors' samples.

The rearrangement links TRBV2 to TRBJ2-1; D gene ambiguous. Trimming removed 5 bases at V and 0 bases at J, with 11 bases between. Germline-derived CDR1 and CDR2 are SNHLY and FYNNEI. The CDR3 is 15 residues long. For the CDR3, the DNA is TGTGCCAGCAGTCCCGATCAGAGCTCCTACAATGAGCAGTTCTTC. Protein: CASSPDQSSYNEQFF.

As concerns this clone: This sample also contains other DNA sequences that code for the same CDR3. V is TRBV7-2 and J is TRBJ2-1; 9 nucleotides match TRBD2. Trimming cost V 4 bases and J 4 bases; bases outside gene matches: 5. The germline CDR1 and CDR2 sequences are SGHTA and FQGNSA. CDR3 length: 15 amino acids. The CDR3: CASSSTSGLYNEQFF. CDR3 nucleotides: TGTGCCAGCAGCTCGACTAGCGGACTTTACAATGAGCAGTTCTTC.

The V and J genes are TRBV11-3 and TRBJ2-5, with D possibly called TRBD1 or TRBD2 (5 bases each). This CDR3 is 13 amino acids long. CDR1 is SGHNT and CDR2 is YENEEA in the germline V gene. V was clipped by 3 bases and J by 4 bases, with 9 bases between them. CDR3 nucleotides: TGTGCCAGCAGCTTCGGGGCGGGAGAGACCCAGTACTTC. It is translated as CASSFGAGETQYF.

This clone was seen more than once but under ten times. The rearrangement joins TRBV5-8 to TRBJ2-5, with D maybe TRBD2 (5 bases). The CDR3 runs 16 residues. Per the germline V gene, CDR1 is SGHTS and CDR2 is YDEGEE. V was clipped by 4 bases and J by 5 bases, with 21 bases between them. The CDR3 DNA follows: TGTGCCAGCAGCGATGGCGTGAGGGTGGCAATGGAGACCCAGTACTTC. Protein sequence: CASSDGVRVAMETQYF.